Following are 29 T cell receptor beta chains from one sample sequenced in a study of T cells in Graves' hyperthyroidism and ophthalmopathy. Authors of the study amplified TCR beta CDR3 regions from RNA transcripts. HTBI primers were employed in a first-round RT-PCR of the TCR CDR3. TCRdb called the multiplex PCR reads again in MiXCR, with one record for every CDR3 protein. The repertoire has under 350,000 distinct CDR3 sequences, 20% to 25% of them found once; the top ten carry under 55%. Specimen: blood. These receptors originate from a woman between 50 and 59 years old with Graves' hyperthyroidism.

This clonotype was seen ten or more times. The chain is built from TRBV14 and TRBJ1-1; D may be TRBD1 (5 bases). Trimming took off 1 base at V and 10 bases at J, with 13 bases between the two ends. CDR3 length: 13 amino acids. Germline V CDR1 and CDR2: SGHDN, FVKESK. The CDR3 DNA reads TGTGCCAGCAGCCAAGTAAACTCCCAGGGAGCTTTCTTT. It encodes CASSQVNSQGAFF.

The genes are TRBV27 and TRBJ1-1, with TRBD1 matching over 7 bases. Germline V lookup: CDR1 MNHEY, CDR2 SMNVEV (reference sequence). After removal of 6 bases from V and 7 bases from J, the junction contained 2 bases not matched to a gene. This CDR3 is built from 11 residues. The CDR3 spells CASRRDSEAFF. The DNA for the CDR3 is TGTGCCAGCAGAAGGGACAGTGAAGCTTTCTTT.

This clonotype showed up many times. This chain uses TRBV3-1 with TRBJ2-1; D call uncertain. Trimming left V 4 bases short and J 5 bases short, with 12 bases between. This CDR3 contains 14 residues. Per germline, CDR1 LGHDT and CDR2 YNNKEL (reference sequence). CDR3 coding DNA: TGTGCCAGCAGCCGCCAAACTACCAACAATGAGCAGTTCTTC. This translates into CASSRQTTNNEQFF.

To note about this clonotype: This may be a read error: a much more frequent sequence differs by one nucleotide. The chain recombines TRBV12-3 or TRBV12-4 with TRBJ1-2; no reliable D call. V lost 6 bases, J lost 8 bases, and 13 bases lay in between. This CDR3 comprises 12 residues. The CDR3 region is CASSPSDGGYTF. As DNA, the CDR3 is TGTGCCAGCAGCCCATCCGACGGGGGCTACACCTTC.

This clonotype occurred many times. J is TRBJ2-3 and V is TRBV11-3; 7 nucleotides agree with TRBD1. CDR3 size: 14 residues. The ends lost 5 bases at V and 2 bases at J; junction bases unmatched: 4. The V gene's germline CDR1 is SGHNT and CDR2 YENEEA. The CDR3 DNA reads TGTGCCAGCAGCCCGGGACAGTTCACAGATACGCAGTATTTT. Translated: CASSPGQFTDTQYF.

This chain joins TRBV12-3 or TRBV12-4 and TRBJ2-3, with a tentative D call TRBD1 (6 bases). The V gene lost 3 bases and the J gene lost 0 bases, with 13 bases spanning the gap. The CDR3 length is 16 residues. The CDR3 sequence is CASSFFRGRSTDTQYF. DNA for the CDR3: TGTGCCAGCAGTTTCTTCAGGGGACGTAGCACAGATACGCAGTATTTT.

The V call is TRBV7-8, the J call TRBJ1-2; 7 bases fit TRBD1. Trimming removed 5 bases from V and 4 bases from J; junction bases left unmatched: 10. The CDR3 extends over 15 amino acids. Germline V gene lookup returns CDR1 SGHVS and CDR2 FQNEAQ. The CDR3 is CASSLNPAGGYGYTF. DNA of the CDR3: TGTGCCAGCAGCCTTAATCCTGCAGGGGGCTATGGCTACACCTTC.

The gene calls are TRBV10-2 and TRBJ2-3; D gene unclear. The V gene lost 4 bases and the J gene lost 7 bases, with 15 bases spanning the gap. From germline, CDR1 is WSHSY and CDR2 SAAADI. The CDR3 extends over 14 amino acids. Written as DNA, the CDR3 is TGCGCCAGCAGTGTAACGGACCAACTTCATACGCAGTATTTT. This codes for CASSVTDQLHTQYF.

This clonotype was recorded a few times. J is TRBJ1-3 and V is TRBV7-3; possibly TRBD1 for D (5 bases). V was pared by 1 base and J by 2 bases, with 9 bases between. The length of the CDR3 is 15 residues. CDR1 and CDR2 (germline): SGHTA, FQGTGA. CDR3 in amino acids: CASSLIGGTGNTIYF. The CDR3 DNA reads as TGTGCCAGCAGCTTAATCGGGGGAACTGGAAACACCATATATTTT.

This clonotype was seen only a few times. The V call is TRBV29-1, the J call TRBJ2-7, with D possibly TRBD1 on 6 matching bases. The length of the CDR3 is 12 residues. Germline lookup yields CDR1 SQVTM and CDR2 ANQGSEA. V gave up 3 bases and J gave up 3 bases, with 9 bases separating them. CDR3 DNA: TGCAGCGTTGATGGGGGCGGCTACGAGCAGTACTTC. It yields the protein CSVDGGGYEQYF.

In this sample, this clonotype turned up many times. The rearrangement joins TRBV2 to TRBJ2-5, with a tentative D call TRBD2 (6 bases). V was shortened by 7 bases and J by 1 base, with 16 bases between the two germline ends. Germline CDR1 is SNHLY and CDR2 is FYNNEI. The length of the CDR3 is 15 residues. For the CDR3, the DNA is TGTGCCAGCACCCCTCGGGGGAGCTTCCAAGAGACCCAGTACTTC. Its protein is CASTPRGSFQETQYF.

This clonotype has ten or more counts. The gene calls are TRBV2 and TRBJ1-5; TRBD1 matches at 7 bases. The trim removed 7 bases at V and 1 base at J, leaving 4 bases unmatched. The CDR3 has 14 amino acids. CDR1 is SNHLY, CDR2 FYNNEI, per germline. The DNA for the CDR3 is TGTGCCAGCACAAGGGGGCAGAGCAATCAGCCCCAGCATTTT. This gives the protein CASTRGQSNQPQHF.

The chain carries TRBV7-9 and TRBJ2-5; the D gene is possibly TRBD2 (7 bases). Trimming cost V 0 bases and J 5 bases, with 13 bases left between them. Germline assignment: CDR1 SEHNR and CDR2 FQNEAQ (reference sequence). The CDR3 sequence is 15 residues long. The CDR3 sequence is CASSLAGGAGETQYF. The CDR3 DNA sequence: TGTGCCAGCAGCTTAGCGGGGGGGGCCGGGGAGACCCAGTACTTC.

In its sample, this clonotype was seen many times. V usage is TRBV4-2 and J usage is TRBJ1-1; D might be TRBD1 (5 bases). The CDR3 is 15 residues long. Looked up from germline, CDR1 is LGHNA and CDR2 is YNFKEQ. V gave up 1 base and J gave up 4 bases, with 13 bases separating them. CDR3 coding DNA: TGTGCCAGCAGCCAAGTGCTAGGAGGGACCACTGAAGCTTTCTTT. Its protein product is CASSQVLGGTTEAFF.

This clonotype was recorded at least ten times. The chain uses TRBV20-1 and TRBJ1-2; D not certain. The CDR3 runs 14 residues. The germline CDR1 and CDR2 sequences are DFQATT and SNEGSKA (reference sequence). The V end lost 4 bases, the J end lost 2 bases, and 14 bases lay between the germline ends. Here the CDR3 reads CSAKVTDANYGYTF. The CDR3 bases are TGCAGTGCTAAGGTGACGGATGCGAACTATGGCTACACCTTC.

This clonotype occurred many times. The CDR3 nucleotides are TGTGCCACCAGCAGAGATGACCTCTCTGGAAACACCATATATTTT. It specifies CATSRDDLSGNTIYF. The chain carries TRBV15 and TRBJ1-3; D remains ambiguous. V lost 0 bases and J 0 bases, leaving 6 bases between the germline ends. The CDR3 contains 15 residues. CDR1 and CDR2 from the germline V gene are LNHNV and YYDKDF (reference sequence).

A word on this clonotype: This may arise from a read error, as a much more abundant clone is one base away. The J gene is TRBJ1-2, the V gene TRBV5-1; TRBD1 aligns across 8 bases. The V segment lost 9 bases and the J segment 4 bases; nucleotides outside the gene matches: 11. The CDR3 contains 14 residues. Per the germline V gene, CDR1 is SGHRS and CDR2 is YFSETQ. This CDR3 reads CANQSGQGSYGYTF. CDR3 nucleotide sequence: TGCGCCAACCAATCTGGACAGGGTTCCTATGGCTACACCTTC.

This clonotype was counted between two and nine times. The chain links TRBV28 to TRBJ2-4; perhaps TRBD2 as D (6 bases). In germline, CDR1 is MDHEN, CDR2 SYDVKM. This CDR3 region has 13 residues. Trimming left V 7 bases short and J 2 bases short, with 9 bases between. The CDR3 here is CASNRESKNIQYF. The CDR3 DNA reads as TGTGCCAGCAACCGGGAGTCCAAAAACATTCAGTACTTC.

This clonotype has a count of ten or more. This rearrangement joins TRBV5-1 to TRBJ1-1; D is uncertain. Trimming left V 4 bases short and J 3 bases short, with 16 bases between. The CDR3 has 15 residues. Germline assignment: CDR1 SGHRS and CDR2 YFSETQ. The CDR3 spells CASSPGGGMDTEAFF. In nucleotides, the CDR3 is TGCGCCAGCAGCCCGGGTGGAGGGATGGACACTGAAGCTTTCTTT.

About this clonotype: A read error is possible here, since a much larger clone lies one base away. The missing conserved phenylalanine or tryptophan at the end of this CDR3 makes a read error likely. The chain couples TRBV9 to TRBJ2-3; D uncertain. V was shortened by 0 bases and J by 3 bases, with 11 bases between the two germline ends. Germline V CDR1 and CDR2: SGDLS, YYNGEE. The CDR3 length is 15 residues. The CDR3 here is CASSVDVGLTDTQYL. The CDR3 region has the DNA TGTGCCAGCAGCGTAGACGTGGGATTGACAGATACGCAGTATCTT.

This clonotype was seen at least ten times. The CDR3 is CASSPLRSNQPQHF. The CDR3 nucleotides read TGTGCCAGCTCACCACTGAGGAGCAATCAGCCCCAGCATTTT. The chain carries TRBV18 and TRBJ1-5; D gene unclear. The V gene lost 1 base and the J gene lost 1 base, with 5 bases spanning the gap. CDR3 size: 14 residues. CDR1 is KGHSH and CDR2 is LQKENI in the germline V gene.

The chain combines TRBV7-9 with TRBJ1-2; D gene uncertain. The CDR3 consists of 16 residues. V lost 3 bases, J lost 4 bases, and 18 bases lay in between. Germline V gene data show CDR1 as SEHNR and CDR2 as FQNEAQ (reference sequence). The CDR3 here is CASSFNPGGISYGYTF. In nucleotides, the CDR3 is TGTGCCAGCAGCTTTAACCCCGGAGGGATAAGCTATGGCTACACCTTC.

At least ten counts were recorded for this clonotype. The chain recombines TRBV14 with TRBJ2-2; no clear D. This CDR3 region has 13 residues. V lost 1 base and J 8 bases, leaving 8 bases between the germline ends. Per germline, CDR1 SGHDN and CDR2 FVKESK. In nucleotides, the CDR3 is TGTGCCAGCAGCCAAGTCCAGGCTGGGGAGCTGTTTTTT. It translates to CASSQVQAGELFF.

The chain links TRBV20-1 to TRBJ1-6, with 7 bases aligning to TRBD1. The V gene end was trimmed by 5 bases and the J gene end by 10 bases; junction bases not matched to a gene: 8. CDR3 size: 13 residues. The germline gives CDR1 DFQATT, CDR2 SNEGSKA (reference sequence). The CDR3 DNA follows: TGCAGTGCTGGTAGACAGGGTTTCTCACCCCTCCACTTT. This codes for CSAGRQGFSPLHF.

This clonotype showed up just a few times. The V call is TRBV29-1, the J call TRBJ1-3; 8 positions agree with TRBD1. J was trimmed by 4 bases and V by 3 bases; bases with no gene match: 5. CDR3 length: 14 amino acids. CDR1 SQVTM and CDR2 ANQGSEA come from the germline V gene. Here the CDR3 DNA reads TGCAGCGTTGATTATACAGGGGGAGGAAACACCATATATTTT. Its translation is CSVDYTGGGNTIYF.

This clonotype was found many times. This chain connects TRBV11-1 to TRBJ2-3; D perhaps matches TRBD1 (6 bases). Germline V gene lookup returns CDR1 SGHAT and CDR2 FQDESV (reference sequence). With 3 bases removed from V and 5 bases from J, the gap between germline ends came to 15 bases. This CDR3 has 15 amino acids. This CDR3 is CASSLLLGGKDTQYF. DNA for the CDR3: TGTGCCAGCAGCTTGCTCTTAGGGGGTAAAGATACGCAGTATTTT.

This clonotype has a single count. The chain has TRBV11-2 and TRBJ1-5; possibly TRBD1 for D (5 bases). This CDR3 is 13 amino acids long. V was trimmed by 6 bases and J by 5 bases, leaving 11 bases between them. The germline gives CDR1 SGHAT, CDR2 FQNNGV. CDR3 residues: CASSDGGDQPQHF. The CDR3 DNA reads TGTGCCAGCAGTGATGGGGGGGATCAGCCCCAGCATTTT.

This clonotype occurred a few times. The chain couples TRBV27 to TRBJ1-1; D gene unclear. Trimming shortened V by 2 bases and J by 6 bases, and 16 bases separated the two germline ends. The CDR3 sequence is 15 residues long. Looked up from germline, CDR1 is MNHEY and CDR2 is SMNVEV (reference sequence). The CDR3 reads CASSLVPGGRAEAFF. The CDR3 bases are TGTGCCAGCAGTTTAGTTCCGGGAGGTCGCGCTGAAGCTTTCTTT.

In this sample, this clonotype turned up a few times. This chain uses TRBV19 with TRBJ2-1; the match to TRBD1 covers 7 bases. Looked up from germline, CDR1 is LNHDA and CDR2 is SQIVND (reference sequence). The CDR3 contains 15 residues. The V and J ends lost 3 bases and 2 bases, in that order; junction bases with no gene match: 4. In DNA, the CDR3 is TGTGCCAGTAGTATTTTGGGACAGACCTACAATGAGCAGTTCTTC. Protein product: CASSILGQTYNEQFF. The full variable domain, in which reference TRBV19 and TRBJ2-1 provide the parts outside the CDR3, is DGGITQSPKYLFRKEGQNVTLSCEQNLNHDAMYWYRQDPGQGLRLIYYSQIVNDFQKGDIAEGYSVSREKKESFPLTVTSAQKNPTAFYLCASSILGQTYNEQFFGPGTRLTVL.